This T cell receptor (beta chain) was sequenced during a study of technical replicates of blood from several donors. Germline V gene lookup returns CDR1 SGHVS and CDR2 FQNEAQ. The CDR3 has 14 amino acids. The V gene lost 6 bases and the J gene lost 5 bases, with 17 bases spanning the gap. The protocol was immunoSEQ multiplex PCR, while the TCRdb copy is restricted to in-frame clones and leaves out a portion. Of about 100,000 clones in the sample, approximately 96% were seen once. The sample was T cells isolated from PBMCs. The chain joins TRBV7-8 to TRBJ2-7; D call uncertain. The clonotype originates from a human donor in good health. In nucleotides, the CDR3 is TGTGCCAGCAGGTATCAGGTGGATGGTAACGAGCAGTACTTC. Translation gives CASRYQVDGNEQYF. Complete variable domain (other parts from reference TRBV7-8 and TRBJ2-7): GAGVSQSPRYKVAKRGQDVALRCDPISGHVSLFWYQQALGQGPEFLTYFQNEAQLDKSGLPSDRFFAERPEGSVSTLKIQRTQQEDSAVYLCASRYQVDGNEQYFGPGTRLTVT.